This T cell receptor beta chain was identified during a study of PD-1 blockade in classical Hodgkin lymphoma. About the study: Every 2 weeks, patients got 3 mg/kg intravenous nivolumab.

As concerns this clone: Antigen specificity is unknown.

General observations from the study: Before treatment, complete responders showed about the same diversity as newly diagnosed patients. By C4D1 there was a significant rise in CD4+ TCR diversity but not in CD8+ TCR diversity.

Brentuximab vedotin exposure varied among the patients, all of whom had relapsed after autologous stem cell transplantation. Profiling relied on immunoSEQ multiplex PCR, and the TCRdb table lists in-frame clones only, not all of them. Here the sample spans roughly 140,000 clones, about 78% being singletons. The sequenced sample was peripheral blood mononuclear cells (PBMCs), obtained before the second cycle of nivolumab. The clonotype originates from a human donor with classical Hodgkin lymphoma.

The CDR3 region has the DNA TGCAGCGTTGAGGAGGTCGGCAGGGTCAACTATGGCTACACCTTC. It is translated as CSVEEVGRVNYGYTF. The genes are TRBV29-1 and TRBJ1-2; D possibly corresponds to TRBD1 (5 bases). V was trimmed by 3 bases and J by 2 bases, leaving 16 bases between them. From germline, CDR1 is SQVTM and CDR2 ANQGSEA. The CDR3 runs to 15 residues.